The next 16 T cell receptor beta chains were all read from a single sample in a study of shared clonotypes between healthy human individuals. TCRdb's copy holds only in-frame clones and misses some; the assay was immunoSEQ multiplex PCR. The data contain about 530,000 clones, about 79% of them singletons. The sample was PBMCs. The receptors were sampled from a woman aged 40-49 years in good health. Some clones in this sample may be carry-over from other donors' samples.

A word on this clone: A read error may account for a junction end that differs from germline. The chain carries TRBV7-9 and TRBJ2-7, with 9 bases matching TRBD2. Germline CDR1 reads SEHNR; CDR2 reads FQNEAQ (reference sequence). The CDR3 has 15 residues. In DNA, the CDR3 is TGTGCCAGCAGGTTAGCGGCGGGAGGGTCTAACGAGCAGTACTTC. This codes for CASRLAAGGSNEQYF.

This chain uses TRBV6-5 with TRBJ1-5; no clear D gene. Looked up from germline, CDR1 is MNHEY and CDR2 is SVGAGI. Trimming removed 0 bases from V and 7 bases from J, with 10 bases in between. The CDR3 spans 14 residues. This CDR3 reads CASSYSRGGQPQHF. Here the CDR3 DNA reads TGTGCCAGCAGTTACTCTCGGGGAGGCCAGCCCCAGCATTTT.

The V and J genes are TRBV28 and TRBJ1-4; 7 nucleotides align to TRBD1. The J segment lost 3 bases and the V segment lost 9 bases, leaving 7 bases of the junction unmatched. In germline, CDR1 is MDHEN, CDR2 SYDVKM. The CDR3 runs 14 residues. The CDR3 sequence: CASLTGKANEKLFF. CDR3 nucleotides: TGTGCCAGTCTGACAGGGAAGGCTAATGAAAAACTGTTTTTT.

The chain employs TRBV29-1 and TRBJ2-2; 7 positions match TRBD1. Germline CDR1 is SQVTM and CDR2 is ANQGSEA. J gave up 7 bases and V 7 bases, and 9 bases lay outside the gene matches. The CDR3 runs to 13 residues. The DNA for the CDR3 is TGCAGCGGAGAAGGGGGCGCCGGCGGGGAGCTGTTTTTT. The encoded protein is CSGEGGAGGELFF.

The chain is built from TRBV4-2 and TRBJ1-4, with D perhaps TRBD1 (6 bases). Germline values: CDR1 LGHNA, CDR2 YNFKEQ. Trimming stripped 1 base from V and 5 bases from J, with 17 bases between. This CDR3 contains 17 residues. The CDR3 DNA sequence: TGTGCCAGCAGCCAAGGGATAGGGGGGGGCTTAAATGAAAAACTGTTTTTT. It encodes CASSQGIGGGLNEKLFF.

This chain links TRBV5-6 with TRBJ2-1; 11 bases fit TRBD2. V shed 6 bases, J shed 8 bases, and the junction held 10 bases outside the gene matches. This CDR3 region has 15 residues. Germline V gene data show CDR1 as SGHDT and CDR2 as YYEEEE. The DNA for the CDR3 is TGTGCCAGCATCATAGCGGGAGGGCCGTTGGATGAGCAGTTCTTC. Translating it yields CASIIAGGPLDEQFF.

The chain is built from TRBV28 and TRBJ2-1; D unclear. Trimming removed 1 base from V and 9 bases from J, with 13 bases in between. CDR1 is MDHEN and CDR2 is SYDVKM in the germline V gene. CDR3 length equals 14 residues. CDR3 residues: CASSLLLRPGEQFF. The CDR3 DNA reads TGTGCCAGCAGTTTATTGTTGCGGCCCGGTGAGCAGTTCTTC.

The chain has TRBV6-4 and TRBJ2-2; 10 nucleotides match TRBD2. CDR1 is MRHNA, CDR2 SNTAGT, per germline. The trim removed 3 bases at V and 5 bases at J, leaving 3 bases unmatched. The CDR3 length is 15 residues. The CDR3 sequence is CASSDQLAGTGELFF. CDR3 DNA sequence: TGTGCCAGCAGTGATCAACTAGCGGGAACCGGGGAGCTGTTTTTT.

This chain connects TRBV19 to TRBJ2-1; 10 positions match TRBD2. J gave up 8 bases and V 3 bases, and 7 bases lay outside the gene matches. Germline CDR1 LNHDA, CDR2 SQIVND (reference sequence). The CDR3 has 15 amino acids. CDR3 bases: TGTGCCAGTAGTATTCTAGCGGGAGATTCGGATGAGCAGTTCTTC. Its protein is CASSILAGDSDEQFF.

On this clone itself: The sample carries other DNA sequences with the same CDR3. This chain links TRBV5-1 with TRBJ2-1; tentative D call: TRBD1 (6 bases). Trimming took off 0 bases at V and 2 bases at J, with 9 bases between the two ends. Germline CDR1 is SGHRS and CDR2 is YFSETQ. The CDR3 loop spans 15 amino acids. The CDR3 loop reads CASSLVTGPYNEQFF. The CDR3 DNA is TGCGCCAGCAGCTTGGTGACAGGTCCCTACAATGAGCAGTTCTTC.

The chain uses TRBV11-1 and TRBJ2-3; D gene unclear. Trimming shortened V by 4 bases and J by 5 bases, and 16 bases separated the two germline ends. The CDR3 consists of 15 residues. Germline values: CDR1 SGHAT, CDR2 FQDESV (reference sequence). CDR3 residues: CASSSVRVYGDTQYF. For the CDR3, the DNA is TGTGCCAGCAGCTCAGTCCGGGTATATGGAGATACGCAGTATTTT.

The chain joins TRBV2 to TRBJ2-7; D is tentatively TRBD1 or TRBD2 (7 bases each). The CDR3 sequence is 15 residues long. V lost 6 bases to trimming and J lost 7 bases, with 22 bases between them. The germline V gene has CDR1 SNHLY and CDR2 FYNNEI. The CDR3 DNA sequence: TGTGCCAGCAGCTCCCAGGGGGGAGGGGCCCTGGAGCAGTACTTC. As protein: CASSSQGGGALEQYF.

The chain carries TRBV7-9 and TRBJ1-1, with 7 bases fitting TRBD1. The germline V gene encodes CDR1 SEHNR and CDR2 FQNEAQ (reference sequence). After removal of 5 bases from V and 4 bases from J, the junction contained 7 bases not matched to a gene. This CDR3 comprises 14 residues. As DNA, the CDR3 is TGTGCCAGCAGCCCCAGGGGGGAGAGCACTGAAGCTTTCTTT. It yields the protein CASSPRGESTEAFF.

This clone showed up just a few times. The V gene is TRBV7-2, the J gene TRBJ2-1, with D maybe TRBD2 (5 bases). Germline V gives CDR1 SGHTA, CDR2 FQGNSA. The CDR3 totals 13 residues. V was cut by 6 bases and J by 3 bases, with 9 bases left in between. CDR3 in DNA: TGTGCCAGCAGAGGAGACTACTACAATGAGCAGTTCTTC. Encoded protein: CASRGDYYNEQFF. The full variable domain, completed using reference TRBV7-2 and TRBJ2-1, is GAGVSQSPSNKVTEKGKDVELRCDPISGHTALYWYRQSLGQGLEFLIYFQGNSAPDKSGLPSDRFSAERTGGSVSTLTIQRTQQEDSAVYLCASRGDYYNEQFFGPGTRLTVL.

This clone appeared a few times. This rearrangement joins TRBV28 to TRBJ2-1; TRBD1 agrees at 10 bases. V was pared by 10 bases and J by 5 bases, with 8 bases of the junction left unmatched. CDR1 MDHEN and CDR2 SYDVKM come from the germline V gene. This CDR3 comprises 14 residues. The chain's CDR3 is CATTGGYSNNEQFF. Written as DNA, the CDR3 is TGTGCCACGACAGGGGGCTATTCGAACAATGAGCAGTTCTTC.

This clone showed up just once. The V gene is TRBV19, the J gene TRBJ2-1; 7 nucleotides match TRBD1. Germline CDR1 reads LNHDA; CDR2 reads SQIVND (reference sequence). There are 15 residues in the CDR3. The V and J ends lost 4 bases and 6 bases, in that order; junction bases with no gene match: 9. CDR3 amino acids: CASSRDRAPGNEQFF. CDR3 in DNA: TGTGCCAGTAGTAGAGACAGGGCCCCGGGCAATGAGCAGTTCTTC.